This entry lists 11 T cell receptor beta chains sequenced from one sample in a study of CD8 T cells in ankylosing spondylitis. MiXCR, applied by TCRdb to the 5' RACE reads, yields one record per CDR3 protein. Among 150,000 to 200,000 distinct CDR3 sequences listed, around a sixth were seen once. The specimen sequenced was blood, either unsorted or a sorted T cell fraction (not recorded which). The receptors here all came from a male donor aged 10-35 years with ankylosing spondylitis or in good health (not recorded which).

This chain connects TRBV29-1 to TRBJ2-1; 10 bases map to TRBD2. J was trimmed by 9 bases and V by 4 bases; bases with no gene match: 6. The CDR3 spans 13 residues. Germline CDR1 is SQVTM and CDR2 is ANQGSEA. The DNA of the CDR3 is TGCAGCGTTGGAAGCGGGAGGGCCGCTGAGCAGTTCTTC. It yields the protein CSVGSGRAAEQFF.

The chain uses TRBV20-1 and TRBJ2-3; possible D gene TRBD1, 6 bases. From germline, CDR1 is DFQATT and CDR2 SNEGSKA (reference sequence). This CDR3 contains 14 residues. V lost 6 bases and J lost 0, with 13 bases in between. This chain's CDR3 is CSAIQGMSTDTQYF. The CDR3 DNA is TGCAGTGCCATCCAGGGGATGAGCACAGATACGCAGTATTTT.

This clonotype has a count of ten or more. The J gene is TRBJ1-1, the V gene TRBV7-6; no clear D. CDR1 is SGHVS and CDR2 is FNYEAQ in the germline V gene. The CDR3 loop spans 15 amino acids. Trimming left V 3 bases short and J 0 bases short, with 11 bases between. The CDR3 here is CASSLGRAMNTEAFF. The CDR3 DNA follows: TGTGCCAGCAGCTTGGGTAGGGCGATGAACACTGAAGCTTTCTTT.

This clonotype was observed many times. The genes are TRBV5-1 and TRBJ2-1, with 7 bases lining up with TRBD2. This CDR3 has 16 amino acids. Trimming removed 0 bases from V and 6 bases from J; junction bases left unmatched: 9. The germline V gene encodes CDR1 SGHRS and CDR2 YFSETQ. The CDR3 sequence is CASSLAGASGVNEQFF. CDR3 nucleotide sequence: TGCGCCAGCAGCTTGGCCGGGGCTAGCGGAGTCAATGAGCAGTTCTTC.

This clonotype came up many times. The V call is TRBV7-2, the J call TRBJ2-7; TRBD2 matches 9 bases. Germline lookup yields CDR1 SGHTA and CDR2 FQGNSA. The CDR3 contains 16 residues. V trimming: 3 bases; J trimming: 0 bases; junction bases outside the gene matches: 6. The CDR3 sequence is CASSLGSGRISYEQYF. In DNA form, the CDR3 reads TGTGCCAGCAGCTTGGGCAGCGGGAGGATCTCCTACGAGCAGTACTTC.

This clonotype showed up many times. This chain connects TRBV7-9 to TRBJ1-4; 11 positions match TRBD1. There are 18 residues in the CDR3. V was pared by 5 bases and J by 5 bases, with 13 bases of the junction left unmatched. Germline CDR1 reads SEHNR; CDR2 reads FQNEAQ (reference sequence). CDR3 sequence (DNA): TGTGCCAGCAGCCCGCCCGGACAGGGGGCGATGATAAATGAAAAACTGTTTTTT. Its translation is CASSPPGQGAMINEKLFF.

This clonotype has ten or more counts. The J gene is TRBJ2-3, the V gene TRBV7-2; a possible D gene is TRBD2 (5 bases). Trimming pared 2 bases from V and 2 bases from J, leaving 14 bases between. Germline values: CDR1 SGHTA, CDR2 FQGNSA. The CDR3 consists of 16 residues. As DNA, the CDR3 is TGTGCCAGCAGCTTATCCCTGAGCGGTTACACAGATACGCAGTATTTT. This sequence encodes CASSLSLSGYTDTQYF.

This clonotype was counted many times. This sequence joins TRBV6-5 and TRBJ1-1; 8 bases fit TRBD1. This CDR3 region has 16 residues. The J segment lost 0 bases and the V segment lost 6 bases, leaving 9 bases of the junction unmatched. Germline loops: CDR1 MNHEY, CDR2 SVGAGI. This CDR3 is CASSLGQGLLNTEAFF. The DNA of the CDR3 is TGTGCCAGCAGCCTCGGACAGGGACTTTTGAACACTGAAGCTTTCTTT.

In this sample, this clonotype turned up many times. V and J are TRBV10-1 and TRBJ2-3; the D is unclear. The germline V gene has CDR1 WNHNN and CDR2 SYGVQD (reference sequence). V lost 0 bases, J lost 3 bases, and 1 base lay in between. This CDR3 comprises 12 residues. The CDR3 loop is CASSESTDTQYF. The CDR3 nucleotides read TGCGCCAGCAGTGAGTCGACAGATACGCAGTATTTT.

The chain links TRBV2 to TRBJ2-2, with a tentative D call TRBD1 (5 bases). The V gene lost 0 bases and the J gene lost 8 bases, with 13 bases spanning the gap. Germline assignment: CDR1 SNHLY and CDR2 FYNNEI. CDR3 length: 15 amino acids. The CDR3 sequence is CASSEARRQGGELFF. CDR3 bases: TGTGCCAGCAGTGAAGCGCGTAGGCAGGGAGGGGAGCTGTTTTTT.

In this sample, this clonotype turned up many times. V usage is TRBV20-1 and J usage is TRBJ1-2; 8 bases match TRBD1. The germline CDR1 and CDR2 sequences are DFQATT and SNEGSKA (reference sequence). CDR3 length: 12 amino acids. V was clipped by 5 bases and J by 7 bases; unmatched bases: 6. The CDR3 DNA follows: TGCAGTGCTCATCAGGGGGCCTCTGGCTACACCTTC. Residues: CSAHQGASGYTF.